The T cell receptor beta chain under discussion was sequenced for a study of cytomegalovirus exposure and HLA in healthy donors. Study at large: Researchers found that under 90% of 398 genotyped donors fell within the Caucasian-associated ancestry cluster.

60 Vbeta and 13 Jbeta primers were used in PCR. Generated by immunoSEQ multiplex PCR, the TCRdb table keeps only in-frame clones and is missing some. The sample includes approximately 260,000 clones, approximately 84% of them seen just once. Notes on this clone: The antigen is unknown.

Overall study results and limits: Several of the most significant clusters were apparently associated with common viral pathogens in a later analysis. V segments that were indistinguishable, TRBV6-2 and TRBV6-3 among them, were omitted from analysis.

Germline V lookup: CDR1 SGHDT, CDR2 YYEEEE. This CDR3 contains 15 residues. With V trimmed by 0 bases and J by 2 bases, 4 bases remained unmatched. The chain links TRBV5-6 to TRBJ2-7; TRBD1 matches 8 bases. The sequence derives from a woman aged 35 to 49 in good health and CMV-seropositive. Sequenced: PBMCs. CDR3 in DNA: TGTGCCAGCAGCTTGGGAGGGACAGGCGCCTACGAGCAGTACTTC. It specifies CASSLGGTGAYEQYF. Looking up the rest from reference TRBV5-6 and TRBJ2-7 gives the full variable domain: DAGVTQSPTHLIKTRGQQVTLRCSPKSGHDTVSWYQQALGQGPQFIFQYYEEEERQRGNFPDRFSGHQFPNYSSELNVNALLLGDSALYLCASSLGGTGAYEQYFGPGTRLTVT.